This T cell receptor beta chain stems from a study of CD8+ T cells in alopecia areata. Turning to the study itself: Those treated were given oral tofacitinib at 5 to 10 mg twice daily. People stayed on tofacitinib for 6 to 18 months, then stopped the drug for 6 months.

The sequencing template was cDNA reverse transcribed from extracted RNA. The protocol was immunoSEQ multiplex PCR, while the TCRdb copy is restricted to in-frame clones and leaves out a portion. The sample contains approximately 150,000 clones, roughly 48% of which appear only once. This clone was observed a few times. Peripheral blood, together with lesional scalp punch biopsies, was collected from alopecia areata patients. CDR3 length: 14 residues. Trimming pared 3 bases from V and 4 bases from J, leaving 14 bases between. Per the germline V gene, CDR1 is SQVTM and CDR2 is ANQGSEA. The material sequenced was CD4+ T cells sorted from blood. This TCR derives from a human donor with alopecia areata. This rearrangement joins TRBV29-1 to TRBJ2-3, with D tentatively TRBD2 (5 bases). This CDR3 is CSVDSGSGADTQYF. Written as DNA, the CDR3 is TGCAGCGTTGATAGTGGGAGCGGAGCAGATACGCAGTATTTT.